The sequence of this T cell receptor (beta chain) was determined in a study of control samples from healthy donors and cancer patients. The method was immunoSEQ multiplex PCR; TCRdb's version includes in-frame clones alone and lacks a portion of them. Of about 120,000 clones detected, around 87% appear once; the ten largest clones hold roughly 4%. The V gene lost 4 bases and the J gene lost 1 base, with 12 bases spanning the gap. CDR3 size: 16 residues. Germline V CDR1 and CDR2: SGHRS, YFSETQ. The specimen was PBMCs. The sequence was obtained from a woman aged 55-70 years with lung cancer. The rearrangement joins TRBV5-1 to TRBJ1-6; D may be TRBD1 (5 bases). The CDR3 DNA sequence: TGCGCCAGCAGCGACGTAGGGGAATCCTATAATTCACCCCTCCACTTT. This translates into CASSDVGESYNSPLHF.